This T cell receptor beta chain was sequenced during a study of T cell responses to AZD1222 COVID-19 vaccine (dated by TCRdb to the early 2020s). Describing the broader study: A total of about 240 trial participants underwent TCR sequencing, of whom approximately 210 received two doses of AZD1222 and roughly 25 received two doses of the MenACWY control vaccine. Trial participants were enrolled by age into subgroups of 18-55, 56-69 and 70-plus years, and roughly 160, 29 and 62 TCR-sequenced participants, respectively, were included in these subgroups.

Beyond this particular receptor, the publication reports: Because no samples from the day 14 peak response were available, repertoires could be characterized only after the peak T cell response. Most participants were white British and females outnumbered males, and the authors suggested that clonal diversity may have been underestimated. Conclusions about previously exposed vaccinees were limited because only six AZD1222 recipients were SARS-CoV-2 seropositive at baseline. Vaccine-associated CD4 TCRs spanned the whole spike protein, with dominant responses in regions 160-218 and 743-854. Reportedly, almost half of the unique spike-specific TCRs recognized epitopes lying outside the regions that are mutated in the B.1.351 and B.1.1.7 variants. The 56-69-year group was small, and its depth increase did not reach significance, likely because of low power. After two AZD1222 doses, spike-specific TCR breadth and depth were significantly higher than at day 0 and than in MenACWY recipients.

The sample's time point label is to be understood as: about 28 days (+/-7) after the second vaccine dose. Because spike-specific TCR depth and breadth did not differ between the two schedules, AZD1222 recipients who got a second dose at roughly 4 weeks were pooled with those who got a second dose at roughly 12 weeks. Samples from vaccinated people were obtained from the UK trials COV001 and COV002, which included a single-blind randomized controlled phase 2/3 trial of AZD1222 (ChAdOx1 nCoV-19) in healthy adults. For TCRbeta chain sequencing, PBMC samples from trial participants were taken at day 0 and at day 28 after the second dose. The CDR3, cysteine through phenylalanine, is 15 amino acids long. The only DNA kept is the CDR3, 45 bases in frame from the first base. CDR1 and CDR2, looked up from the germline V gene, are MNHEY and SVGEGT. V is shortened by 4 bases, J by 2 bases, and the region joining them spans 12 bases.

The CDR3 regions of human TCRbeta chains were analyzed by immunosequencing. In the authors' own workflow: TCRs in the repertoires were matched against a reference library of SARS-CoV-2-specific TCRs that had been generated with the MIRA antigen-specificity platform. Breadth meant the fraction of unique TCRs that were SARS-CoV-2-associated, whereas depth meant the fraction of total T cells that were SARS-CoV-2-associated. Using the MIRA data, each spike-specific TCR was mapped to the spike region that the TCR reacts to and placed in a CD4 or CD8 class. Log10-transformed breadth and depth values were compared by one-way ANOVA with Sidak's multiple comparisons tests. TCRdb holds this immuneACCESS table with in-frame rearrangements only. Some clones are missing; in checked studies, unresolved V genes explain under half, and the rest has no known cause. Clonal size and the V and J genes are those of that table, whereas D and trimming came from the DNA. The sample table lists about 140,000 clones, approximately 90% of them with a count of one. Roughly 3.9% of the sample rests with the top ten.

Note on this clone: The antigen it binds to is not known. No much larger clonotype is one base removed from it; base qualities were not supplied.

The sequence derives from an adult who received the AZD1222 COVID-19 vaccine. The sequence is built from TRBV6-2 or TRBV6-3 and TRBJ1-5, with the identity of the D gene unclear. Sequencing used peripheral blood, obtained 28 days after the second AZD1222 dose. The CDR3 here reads CASSLMADGNQPQHF. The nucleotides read TGTGCCAGCAGTTTGATGGCAGACGGCAATCAGCCCCAGCATTTT.